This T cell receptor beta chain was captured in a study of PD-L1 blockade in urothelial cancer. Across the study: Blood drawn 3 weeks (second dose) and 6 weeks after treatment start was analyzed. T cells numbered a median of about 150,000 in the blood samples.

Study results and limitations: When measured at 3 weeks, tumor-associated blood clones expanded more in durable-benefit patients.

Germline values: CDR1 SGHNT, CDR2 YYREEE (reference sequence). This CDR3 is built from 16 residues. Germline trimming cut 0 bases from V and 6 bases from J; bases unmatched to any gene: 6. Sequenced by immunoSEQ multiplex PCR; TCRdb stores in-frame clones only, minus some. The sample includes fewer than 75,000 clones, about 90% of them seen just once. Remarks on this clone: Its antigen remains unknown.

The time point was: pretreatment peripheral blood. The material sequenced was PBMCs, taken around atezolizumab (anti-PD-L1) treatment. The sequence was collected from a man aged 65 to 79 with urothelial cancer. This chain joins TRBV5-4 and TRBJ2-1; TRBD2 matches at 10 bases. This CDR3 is CASSLGASGSTNEQFF. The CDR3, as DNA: TGTGCCAGCAGCTTGGGGGCTAGCGGGAGCACCAATGAGCAGTTCTTC.